This TCR beta chain was sequenced in a study of blood T cell repertoires in COVID-19. Study-wide background: Italy, Spain and the United States were the sources of the convalescent and acute COVID-19 samples. Nucleic acid was either cDNA or gDNA, and it came from T cells, B-cell-depleted T cells, or PBMCs.

CDR3 length: 13 residues. Germline loops: CDR1 WSHSY, CDR2 SAAADI. V lost 8 bases and J lost 9; bases outside the gene matches: 10. Cohort 3 donors counted as recovered after two negative PCRs, clearance, or resolved symptoms. In the study's own analysis: Amplifying reference gene primers gave estimates of nucleated cell counts. The protocol was immunoSEQ multiplex PCR, while the TCRdb copy is restricted to in-frame clones and leaves out a portion. For V, J and clone size, that table is used; D and trimming come from the DNA. This table has around 240,000 clones, around 85% appearing once. The specimen sequenced was PBMCs or T cells enriched from blood (not recorded which). The chain recombines TRBV10-2 with TRBJ2-1, with 7 bases that match TRBD1. This TCR came from a woman aged 45-60 years who had recovered from COVID-19. This CDR3 is CASYRAPGGEQFF. As DNA, the CDR3 is TGCGCCAGCTACCGGGCTCCAGGGGGTGAGCAGTTCTTC.